This T cell receptor beta chain was obtained from a study of cytomegalovirus exposure and HLA in healthy donors (dated by TCRdb to the late 2010s). Regarding the complete study: A later analysis indicated that the roughly 130 validation repertoires were generated on the platform also employed for the 670 or so repertoires of the first cohort. High-throughput TCR immunosequencing, statistical association of individual TCRs with disease status, and machine learning were combined to predict cytomegalovirus infection status. The study aimed to test whether signatures of past pathogen exposure could be identified by cataloging public T cell receptors. Along with the approximately 700-subject first cohort, a separate validation cohort of over a hundred different subjects was used. Findings and caveats that apply to the study as a whole: In a later analysis, TCRs clustered in the first cohort were found to also tend to co-occur in the 100 to 150 validation repertoires, with around 94% of cluster scores above 0. Cytomegalovirus status was reported to be diagnosed by the classifier with high specificity and sensitivity in both the original and validation cohorts. According to the authors, the approach could potentially be generalized to other disease states and immunological phenotypes. In vitro tests confirmed that a few of the cytomegalovirus-associated TCR beta chains recognize cytomegalovirus antigens. In the study, some 180 TCR beta chains were listed as associated with cytomegalovirus. Most TCR sequences were observed very rarely across donors, whereas some public TCRs were present in many individuals. A later analysis had no HLA typing for the validation cohort, so co-occurrence there was scored across all 110 or so repertoires.

Receptor amplification or capture employed the immunoSEQ multiplex PCR assay. As for the authors' bioinformatics: To diagnose cytomegalovirus status from the catalog of TCR beta chain sequences, a statistical classification framework was built. Sourced from immuneACCESS, this table was stored by TCRdb with only in-frame sequences that have V and J called. A share of the clones is absent; for the studies checked, an unresolved V gene accounts for under half, and the remainder has no known explanation. From that table come the V and J calls and clone size; the DNA was used to work out D and trimming. A total of around 240,000 clones appear in this sample, around 89% of them only once. In total, the top ten clones hold less than 0.4% of the sample. Donors formed part of the validation cohort, which comprised about 120 subjects and was distinct from the first cohort of several hundred subjects. Details on this clone: The specificity of this receptor is unknown. No base qualities exist here, and no much larger clone lies one base off it.

CDR1 and CDR2, looked up from the germline V gene (reference sequence), are SEHNR and FQNEAQ. The CDR3 holds 14 amino acids from the cysteine to the phenylalanine. Here the CDR3 DNA is all that survives: 42 bases in frame from base 1. Compared with germline, V lacks 5 bases and J lacks 8 bases; bases without a gene match: 8. The TCR was taken from a young woman in good health and CMV-seronegative. The sequence links TRBV7-9 to TRBJ1-4, with TRBD1 matching 7 junction bases. The sample was PBMCs. The nucleotide sequence is TGTGCCAGCAGCGAAGGGACAGACTACGAAAAACTGTTTTTT. This encodes CASSEGTDYEKLFF.